This entry concerns a single T cell receptor beta chain. The V segment lost 5 bases and the J segment 2 bases; nucleotides outside the gene matches: 5. CDR1 and CDR2 (germline): MNHEY, SMNVEV (reference sequence). CDR3 length: 14 residues. Methods described previously, with TCR primers listed, were used for bulk TCR libraries. TCRdb processed the PCR reads anew with MiXCR; each CDR3 protein has one entry. The sample includes nearly 650,000 distinct CDR3 sequences, around 25% of them seen just once. The data originate from a study of molecular identifiers for immune sequencing clone quantification. Naive CD8 sequencing libraries were generated from 20,000 to 1,000,000 sorted cells, with 10%, 30% or 50% RNA as input.

The sample consisted of naive CD8+ T cells from blood, with Jurkat cell RNA spiked in. Subset in this sample: FACS-sorted CD8+CD4-CCR7+CD45RA+ naive T cells. The clonotype originates from a human donor in good health. Some libraries in this study had Jurkat cell RNA spiked in. J is TRBJ2-7 and V is TRBV27; 8 bases are shared with TRBD1. The DNA of the CDR3 is TGTGCCAGCAGTCCGGGACAGGTTCCCTACGAGCAGTACTTC. Protein sequence: CASSPGQVPYEQYF.